This TCR beta chain came from a study of CD8+ T cells in alopecia areata (dated by TCRdb to 2017 to 2018). At the level of the whole study: The treated patients, all with moderate-to-severe alopecia areata, were enrolled in an open-label pilot trial of oral tofacitinib given at 5 to 10 mg twice daily. Tofacitinib was administered for 6 to 18 months, and 6 months of follow-up off drug were then conducted to assess delayed response and recurrence. To study T cell clonal expansion in alopecia areata, the researchers applied high-throughput TCRbeta sequencing to both the C3H/HeJ mouse model and human patients. Human TCRbeta sequencing covered scalp tissue and sorted CD4+ and CD8+ peripheral blood T cells from patchy and totalis/universalis alopecia areata patients and healthy controls. Patients on tofacitinib were biopsied at baseline and after 4 and 24 weeks of treatment, and several of the patients also had a later scalp biopsy. Clonality in the scalp was compared among normal scalp (n=4), patchy alopecia areata scalp (n=8), and alopecia totalis/universalis scalp (n=8). RNA was extracted with the PAXgene miRNA kit for fixed scalp, the miRNeasy kit for PBMCs, and the RNeasy kit for mouse skin. TCRbeta CDR3 regions were amplified by immunoSEQ multiplex PCR with 35 Vbeta forward and 13 Jbeta reverse primers.

Beyond this particular receptor, the publication reports: Higher clonality and more expanded CD8+ clones were observed in lesional scalp than in normal scalp, particularly in alopecia totalis/universalis, a finding suggestive of antigenic drive. Compared with mice, TCR sequences shared between patients were less clear, possibly partly because of HLA diversity across the patient population. Unlike mouse skin, which is dominated by gammadelta T cells, normal human skin has resident alphabeta T cells that are also sequenced, and this complicates analysis of the scalp TCR repertoire.

From alopecia areata patients, peripheral blood was collected along with lesional scalp punch biopsies. After PBMCs were isolated by density centrifugation and stained for CD3, CD4 and CD8, a FACSAria was used to sort CD4+ and CD8+ T cells. On this clone itself: Its antigen has not been determined. No per-base quality is available; no much larger clone lies one base away.

Preparation of the library involved the immunoSEQ multiplex PCR assay. To provide template for TCR sequencing, every sample had RNA extracted and reverse transcribed into cDNA. First-strand cDNA was synthesized with SuperScript III using a 2:1 mix of oligo-dT and random hexamers. A synthetic immune receptor repertoire was used to gauge amplification bias, and whatever bias remained was removed computationally. The study's processing was this. Raw reads were preprocessed to remove errors, and CDR3 was defined according to IMGT conventions as the region from the conserved cysteine to phenylalanine. To get clonality, Shannon entropy was normalized by log2 of the number of productive unique TCRs and the result was subtracted from 1. CD4 or CD8 identity of scalp clones was inferred by cross-referencing scalp TCRbeta sequences with sorted blood CD4 and CD8 repertoires. As stored in TCRdb, this immuneACCESS dataset retains in-frame rearrangements with V and J assigned. A fraction of the clones does not appear; measured against another copy, unresolved V genes explain less than half of the discrepancy, and the remainder lacks a known reason. V and J calls and clone size are as listed in that table; D and trimming were resolved from the DNA. Within this sample are about 91,000 clones, with 35% to 45% of them counted one time only. Of the sample, roughly 0.83% falls within the top ten clones.

The V and J ends are trimmed by 3 bases and 7 bases, leaving 18 bases between them. CDR1 SQVTM and CDR2 ANQGSEA are derived from the germline V gene. Spanning cysteine to phenylalanine, the CDR3 consists of 14 amino acids. Of all the DNA, just the CDR3 is kept, 42 bases in frame from base 1. The sequence derives from a human donor with alopecia areata. Source material: CD4+ T cells sorted from blood. The chain was built from TRBV29-1 and TRBJ2-5; confidence is insufficient to name the D gene. The nucleotide sequence reads as follows: TGCAGCGTTGAGGCCTTTGGAGTCTGGGGGACCCAGTACTTC. Translated, it reads CSVEAFGVWGTQYF.